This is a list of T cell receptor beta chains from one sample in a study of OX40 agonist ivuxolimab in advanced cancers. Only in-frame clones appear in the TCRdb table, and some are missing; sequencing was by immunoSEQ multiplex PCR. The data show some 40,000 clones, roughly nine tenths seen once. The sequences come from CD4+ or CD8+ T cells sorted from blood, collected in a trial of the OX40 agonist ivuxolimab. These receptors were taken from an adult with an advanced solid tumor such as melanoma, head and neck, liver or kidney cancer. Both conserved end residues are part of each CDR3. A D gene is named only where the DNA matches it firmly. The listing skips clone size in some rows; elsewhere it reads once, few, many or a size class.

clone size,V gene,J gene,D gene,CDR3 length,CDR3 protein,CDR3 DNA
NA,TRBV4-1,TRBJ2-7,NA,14,CASSPGSLAYEQYF,TGCGCCAGCAGCCCCGGGAGTCTCGCCTACGAGCAGTACTTC
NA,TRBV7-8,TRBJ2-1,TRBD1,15,CASSYPGQGENEQFF,TGTGCCAGCAGCTATCCGGGACAGGGGGAAAATGAGCAGTTCTTC
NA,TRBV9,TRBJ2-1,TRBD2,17,CASSEGTSGRPLNEQFF,TGTGCCAGCAGCGAAGGGACTAGCGGGAGGCCTCTCAATGAGCAGTTCTTC
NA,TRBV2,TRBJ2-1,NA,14,CASRRPEGNNEQFF,TGTGCCAGCAGGAGGCCGGAGGGGAATAATGAGCAGTTCTTC
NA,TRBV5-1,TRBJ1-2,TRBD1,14,CASSPRGRNYGYTF,TGCGCCAGCAGTCCTAGGGGGCGCAACTATGGCTACACCTTC
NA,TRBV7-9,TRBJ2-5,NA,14,CASSLAAGGETQYF,TGTGCCAGCAGCTTAGCAGCGGGCGGGGAGACCCAGTACTTC
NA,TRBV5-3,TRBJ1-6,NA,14,CAPSGWVYNSPLHF,TGTGCCCCCTCGGGGTGGGTCTATAATTCACCCCTCCACTTT
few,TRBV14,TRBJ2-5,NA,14,CASSLTTLQETQYF,TGTGCCAGCAGCTTAACGACACTGCAAGAGACCCAGTACTTC
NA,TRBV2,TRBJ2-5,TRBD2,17,CASSETRTSGIYETQYF,TGTGCCAGCAGTGAAACTCGGACTAGCGGGATATATGAGACCCAGTACTTC
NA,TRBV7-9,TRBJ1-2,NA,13,CASSFDGPDGYTF,TGTGCCAGCAGCTTCGACGGACCGGATGGCTACACCTTC
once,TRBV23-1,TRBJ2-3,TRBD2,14,CARPWSGSSDTQYF,TGCGCCAGGCCTTGGAGCGGGAGCTCAGATACGCAGTATTTT
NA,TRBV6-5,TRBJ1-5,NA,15,CASSTRSWDNQPQHF,TGTGCCAGCAGTACGAGGAGTTGGGACAATCAGCCCCAGCATTTT
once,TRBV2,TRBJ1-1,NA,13,CASSEWGNTEAFF,TGTGCCAGCAGTGAATGGGGGAACACTGAAGCTTTCTTT
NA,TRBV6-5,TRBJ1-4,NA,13,CASSYSGWGKLFF,TGTGCCAGCAGTTACTCAGGGTGGGGAAAACTGTTTTTT
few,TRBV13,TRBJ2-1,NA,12,CASSLMNNEQFF,TGTGCCAGCAGCCTTATGAACAATGAGCAGTTCTTC
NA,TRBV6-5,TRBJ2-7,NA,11,CASSLGLWQYF,TGTGCCAGCAGCCTAGGTTTATGGCAGTACTTC
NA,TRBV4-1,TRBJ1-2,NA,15,CASSPGESGFYGYTF,TGCGCCAGCAGCCCCGGAGAGAGCGGATTCTATGGCTACACCTTC
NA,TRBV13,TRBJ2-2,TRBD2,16,CASSTGLAGDTGELFF,TGTGCCAGCAGCACTGGACTAGCGGGGGATACCGGGGAGCTGTTTTTT
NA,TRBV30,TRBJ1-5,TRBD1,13,CAWSPDRDQPQHF,TGTGCCTGGAGTCCCGACAGGGACCAGCCCCAGCATTTT
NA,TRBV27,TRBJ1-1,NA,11,CASGGGVEAFF,TGTGCCAGCGGCGGGGGGGTTGAAGCTTTCTTT
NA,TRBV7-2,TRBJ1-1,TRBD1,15,CASSARTGLTSEAFF,TGTGCCAGCAGCGCGAGGACAGGACTGACGTCTGAAGCTTTCTTT
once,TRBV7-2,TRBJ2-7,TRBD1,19,CASSLSGTGDGGRPYEQYF,TGTGCCAGCAGCTTGTCCGGGACAGGGGACGGCGGGAGGCCCTACGAGCAGTACTTC
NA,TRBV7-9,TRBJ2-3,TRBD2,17,CASSPRKERERARTQYF,TGTGCCAGCAGTCCACGCAAAGAGCGGGAGAGGGCACGTACGCAGTATTTT
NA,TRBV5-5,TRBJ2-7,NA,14,CASSPGRGFREQYF,TGTGCCAGCAGCCCTGGCAGAGGGTTCAGAGAGCAGTACTTC
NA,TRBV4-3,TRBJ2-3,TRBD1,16,CASSQDRDRDTDTQYF,TGCGCCAGCAGCCAAGACCGGGACAGGGACACAGATACGCAGTATTTT
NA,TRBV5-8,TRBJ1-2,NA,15,CASSFRALSNYGYTF,TGTGCCAGCAGCTTTCGAGCCCTCTCTAACTATGGCTACACCTTC
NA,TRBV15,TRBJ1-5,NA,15,CATSRDLGAGQPQHF,TGTGCCACCAGCAGAGATCTGGGGGCAGGGCAGCCCCAGCATTTT
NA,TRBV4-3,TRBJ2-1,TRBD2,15,CASSQTSGRGDEQFF,TGCGCCAGCAGTCAAACTAGCGGGAGGGGAGATGAGCAGTTCTTC
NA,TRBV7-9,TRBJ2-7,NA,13,CASSPGSTYEQYF,TGTGCCAGCAGCCCCGGAAGCACCTACGAGCAGTACTTC
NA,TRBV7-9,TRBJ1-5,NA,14,CASSSGGGNQPQHF,TGTGCCAGCAGCTCTGGGGGCGGCAATCAGCCCCAGCATTTT
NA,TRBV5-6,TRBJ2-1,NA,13,CASSKSSYNEQFF,TGTGCCAGCAGCAAGAGCTCCTACAATGAGCAGTTCTTC
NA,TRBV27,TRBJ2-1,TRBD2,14,CASSVYLADNEQFF,TGTGCCAGCAGCGTGTACCTAGCGGACAATGAGCAGTTCTTC
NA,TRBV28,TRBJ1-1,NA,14,CASSFRGLNTEAFF,TGTGCCAGCAGTTTTCGGGGGTTAAACACTGAAGCTTTCTTT
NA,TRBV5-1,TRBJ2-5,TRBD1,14,CASTTGQGVETQYF,TGCGCCAGCACCACGGGACAGGGAGTAGAGACCCAGTACTTC
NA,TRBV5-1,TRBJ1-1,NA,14,CASSHGGLNTEAFF,TGCGCCAGCAGCCACGGCGGGCTGAACACTGAAGCTTTCTTT
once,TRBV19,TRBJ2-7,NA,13,CASSYDLSYEQYF,TGTGCCAGTAGTTACGACCTCTCCTACGAGCAGTACTTC
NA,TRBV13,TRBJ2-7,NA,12,CASSLGPSEQYF,TGTGCCAGCAGCTTAGGCCCCTCCGAGCAGTACTTC
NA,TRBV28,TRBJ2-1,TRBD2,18,CASRPTSGRATGYNEQFF,TGTGCCAGCAGGCCAACTAGCGGGAGGGCGACGGGGTACAATGAGCAGTTCTTC
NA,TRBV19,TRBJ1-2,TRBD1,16,CASSHRGTGGIGGYTF,TGTGCCAGTAGCCATAGGGGGACAGGGGGTATCGGTGGCTACACCTTC
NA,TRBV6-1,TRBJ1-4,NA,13,CASTPTENEKLFF,TGTGCCAGCACTCCGACGGAGAATGAAAAACTGTTTTTT
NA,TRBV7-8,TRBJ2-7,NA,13,CASSLAIGYEQYF,TGTGCCAGCAGCTTAGCGATCGGGTACGAGCAGTACTTC
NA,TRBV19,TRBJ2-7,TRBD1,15,CASSGTGTGGYEQYF,TGTGCCAGTAGCGGGACCGGGACAGGGGGCTACGAGCAGTACTTC
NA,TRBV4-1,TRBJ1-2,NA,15,CASSHAEGGGSGYTF,TGCGCCAGCAGCCATGCGGAGGGAGGGGGGTCTGGCTACACCTTC
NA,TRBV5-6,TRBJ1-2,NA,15,CASSWQGLPNYGYTF,TGTGCCAGCAGCTGGCAGGGTCTACCTAACTATGGCTACACCTTC
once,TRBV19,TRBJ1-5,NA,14,CASREGPINQPQHF,TGTGCCAGTAGGGAAGGTCCGATCAATCAGCCCCAGCATTTT
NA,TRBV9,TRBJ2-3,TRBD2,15,CASSVAGGNTDTQYF,TGTGCCAGCAGCGTAGCGGGAGGGAACACAGATACGCAGTATTTT
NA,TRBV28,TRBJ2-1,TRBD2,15,CASSSGLAGVYEQFF,TGTGCCAGCAGTTCCGGACTAGCGGGAGTGTATGAGCAGTTCTTC
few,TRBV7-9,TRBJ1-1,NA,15,CASSSWDGRNTEAFF,TGTGCCAGCAGCTCATGGGACGGACGAAACACTGAAGCTTTCTTT
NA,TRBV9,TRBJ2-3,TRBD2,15,CASSASGRLTDTQYF,TGTGCCAGCAGCGCTAGCGGGAGGTTAACAGATACGCAGTATTTT
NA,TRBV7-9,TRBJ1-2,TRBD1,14,CASTSWTGNYGYTF,TGTGCCAGCACCAGCTGGACAGGGAACTATGGCTACACCTTC
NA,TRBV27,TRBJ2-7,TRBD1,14,CASSPGQGPYEQYF,TGTGCCAGCAGTCCAGGACAGGGACCCTACGAGCAGTACTTC
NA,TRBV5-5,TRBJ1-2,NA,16,CASSHTLFAGNYGYTF,TGTGCCAGCAGCCATACCCTCTTCGCAGGGAACTATGGCTACACCTTC
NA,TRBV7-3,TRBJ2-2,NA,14,CASSLTPGTGELFF,TGTGCCAGCAGCTTAACCCCGGGAACCGGGGAGCTGTTTTTT
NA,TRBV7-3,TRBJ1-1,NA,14,CASSLGGLGTEAFF,TGTGCCAGCAGCTTGGGAGGGCTTGGCACTGAAGCTTTCTTT
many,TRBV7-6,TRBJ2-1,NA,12,CASSLAYNEQFF,TGTGCCAGCAGCTTAGCTTACAATGAGCAGTTCTTC
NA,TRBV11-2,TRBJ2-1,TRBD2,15,CASSSWTSVYNEQFF,TGTGCCAGCAGCTCATGGACTAGCGTCTACAATGAGCAGTTCTTC
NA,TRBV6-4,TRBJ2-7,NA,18,CASRVRNRVGVMAYEQYF,TGTGCCAGCAGAGTGCGGAACAGGGTAGGAGTGATGGCCTACGAGCAGTACTTC
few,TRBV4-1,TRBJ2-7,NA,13,CASSRGTSYEQYF,TGCGCCAGCAGCCGCGGCACCTCCTACGAGCAGTACTTC
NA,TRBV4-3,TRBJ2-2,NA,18,CASSQDQVGGRNTGELFF,TGCGCCAGCAGCCAAGACCAGGTTGGGGGTAGAAACACCGGGGAGCTGTTTTTT
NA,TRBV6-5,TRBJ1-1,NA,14,CASSHGILTQEAFF,TGTGCCAGCAGCCACGGGATCCTCACCCAGGAAGCTTTCTTT